This TCR beta chain came from a study of T cells in Graves' hyperthyroidism and ophthalmopathy. The source material, RNA transcripts, was used to amplify TCR beta CDR3 regions. The HTBI primer set drove a first-round RT-PCR of the TCR CDR3. MiXCR, applied by TCRdb to the multiplex PCR reads, yields one record per CDR3 protein. The table records about 160,000 distinct CDR3 sequences, about 9.4% of them present only once. Study-wide points: Within blood appeared most thyroid clonotypes that had expanded above 0.001.

Newly diagnosed hyperthyroidism patients aged 18 to 65 years had disease lasting under 2 months. Patients were excluded for uncontrolled infection, other autoimmune disease, pregnancy or lactation. Per the germline V gene, CDR1 is SGHTA and CDR2 is FQGTGA. This CDR3 spans 13 amino acids. The V end was cut by 5 bases, the J end by 7 bases, with 12 bases between. This clonotype was seen at least ten times. No antigen is known for it. Input material: blood. The rearrangement joins TRBV7-3 to TRBJ1-5, with no clear D. This TCR derives from a young woman with Graves' hyperthyroidism that later progressed to Graves' ophthalmopathy. CDR3 sequence (DNA): TGTGCCAGCAGCCCTGCGGGAGGACAGCCCCAGCATTTT. It yields the protein CASSPAGGQPQHF.